This is a list of T cell receptor beta chains from one sample in a study of blood T cell repertoires in COVID-19. The protocol was immunoSEQ multiplex PCR, while the TCRdb copy is restricted to in-frame clones and leaves out a portion. The data hold under 200,000 clones, with about 88% observed a single time. Material: peripheral blood. All receptors come from a man in his sixties or seventies with active or convalescent COVID-19. The CDR3 runs from the conserved cysteine through the conserved F or W. Each record gives: clone size, V gene, D gene, CDR3 length, J gene, CDR3 DNA, CDR3 protein. The D gene is left open where the match is weak. Clone size is stated in some rows and not others, as once, few, many or a class when expanded.

size: .; V: TRBV5-1; D: .; length: 12; J: TRBJ2-3; DNA: TGCGCCAGCAGCCTTGCGCAAGATACGCAGTATTTT; CDR3: CASSLAQDTQYF
size: .; V: TRBV6-2/TRBV6-3; D: .; length: 16; J: TRBJ1-4; DNA: TGTGCCAGCAGTTACGGGGCGGTTGCAACTAATGAAAAACTGTTTTTT; CDR3: CASSYGAVATNEKLFF
size: .; V: TRBV6-5; D: .; length: 15; J: TRBJ2-5; DNA: TGTGCCAGCAGTACAAGCCGGGGGAGGCAAGAGACCCAGTACTTC; CDR3: CASSTSRGRQETQYF
size: .; V: TRBV5-4; D: .; length: 15; J: TRBJ2-3; DNA: TGTGCCAGCAGCTTGGCAGGATCCCCCACAGATACGCAGTATTTT; CDR3: CASSLAGSPTDTQYF
size: few; V: TRBV7-9; D: .; length: 11; J: TRBJ2-1; DNA: TGTGCCAGCAGCTTAGGGCAGGGGCTGTTCTTC; CDR3: CASSLGQGLFF
size: .; V: TRBV7-2; D: .; length: 13; J: TRBJ1-4; DNA: TGTGCCAGCAGCTTTGGAGTTAATGAAAAACTGTTTTTT; CDR3: CASSFGVNEKLFF
size: few; V: TRBV28; D: TRBD1; length: 16; J: TRBJ1-6; DNA: TGTGCCAGCAGTTTACTTCCGGGACAGGGTAGTTCACCCCTCCACTTT; CDR3: CASSLLPGQGSSPLHF
size: .; V: TRBV13; D: .; length: 16; J: TRBJ2-3; DNA: TGTGCCAGCAGCTTAAGAGAGTTGCGGAGCACAGATACGCAGTATTTT; CDR3: CASSLRELRSTDTQYF
size: .; V: TRBV6-6; D: .; length: 15; J: TRBJ1-1; DNA: TGTGCCAGCAGTTGGCCAGGGGCGGGGAACACTGAAGCTTTCTTT; CDR3: CASSWPGAGNTEAFF
size: .; V: TRBV3-1/TRBV3-2; D: .; length: 17; J: TRBJ2-3; DNA: TGTGCCAGCAGCCAAGAGGGCACGGGACTGTCCACAGATACGCAGTATTTT; CDR3: CASSQEGTGLSTDTQYF
size: .; V: TRBV24-1; D: TRBD1; length: 16; J: TRBJ2-2; DNA: TGTGCCACCAGTGGGTCGGACAGGGGTCGTCCCGGGGAGCTGTTTTTT; CDR3: CATSGSDRGRPGELFF
size: .; V: TRBV30; D: TRBD2; length: 13; J: TRBJ2-5; DNA: TGTGCCTGGAGTCGGACTAGCTTCCAGACCCAGTACTTC; CDR3: CAWSRTSFQTQYF
size: .; V: TRBV7-9; D: TRBD2; length: 17; J: TRBJ2-3; DNA: TGTGCCAGCAGCTTGGGTAGACTAGCGGGGAGGACAGATACGCAGTATTTT; CDR3: CASSLGRLAGRTDTQYF
size: .; V: TRBV19; D: .; length: 20; J: TRBJ2-6; DNA: TGTGCCAGTCGGGCCGGCCTGGACAGTGGTCGATTAGCTGGGGCCAACGTCCTGACTTTC; CDR3: CASRAGLDSGRLAGANVLTF